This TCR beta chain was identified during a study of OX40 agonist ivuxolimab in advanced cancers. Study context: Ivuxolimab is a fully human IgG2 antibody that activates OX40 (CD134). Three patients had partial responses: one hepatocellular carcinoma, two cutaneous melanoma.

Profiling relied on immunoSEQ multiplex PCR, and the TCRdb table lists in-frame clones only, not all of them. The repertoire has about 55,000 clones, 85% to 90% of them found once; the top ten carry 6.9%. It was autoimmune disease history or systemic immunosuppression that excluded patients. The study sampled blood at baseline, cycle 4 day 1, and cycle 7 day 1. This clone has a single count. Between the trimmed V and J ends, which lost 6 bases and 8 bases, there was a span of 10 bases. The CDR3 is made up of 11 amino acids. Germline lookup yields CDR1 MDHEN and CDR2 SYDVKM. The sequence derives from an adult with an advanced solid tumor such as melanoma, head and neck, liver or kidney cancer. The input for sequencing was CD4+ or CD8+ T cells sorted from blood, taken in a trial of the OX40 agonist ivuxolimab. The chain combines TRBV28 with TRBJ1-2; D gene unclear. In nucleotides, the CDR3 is TGTGCCAGCAGCTCCAAGGTCGGCTACACCTTC. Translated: CASSSKVGYTF.